The sample holds many counts of the clone carrying this T cell receptor beta chain. The antigen is unknown. Patients having uncontrolled infection, another autoimmune disease, pregnancy or lactation were not included. The data were taken from a study of T cells in Graves' hyperthyroidism and ophthalmopathy. The overall study: The initial diagnosis was the point when peripheral blood was collected, ahead of any treatment.

General study points: Model predictions of ophthalmopathy came a median 6.5 months before onset.

RNA transcripts yielded amplified TCR beta CDR3 regions. The primer set for the first-round RT-PCR of the TCR CDR3 was HTBI. Each CDR3 protein is one row after TCRdb ran MiXCR on the multiplex PCR reads. Among around 420,000 distinct CDR3 sequences listed, approximately 14% were seen once. The CDR3 sequence is 21 residues long. The V and J ends lost 4 bases and 9 bases, in that order; junction bases with no gene match: 23. Germline V gene data show CDR1 as SGHRS and CDR2 as YFSETQ. The source of this sequence is a woman aged 18-30 years with Graves' hyperthyroidism. The chain couples TRBV5-1 to TRBJ2-1; 15 bases are shared with TRBD2. The sample consisted of blood. Here the CDR3 DNA reads TGCGCCAGCAGCGCTCCCCCGGGACTAGCGGGGGGCGTTCTCACTCTGGGTGAGCAGTTCTTC. Amino acids: CASSAPPGLAGGVLTLGEQFF.